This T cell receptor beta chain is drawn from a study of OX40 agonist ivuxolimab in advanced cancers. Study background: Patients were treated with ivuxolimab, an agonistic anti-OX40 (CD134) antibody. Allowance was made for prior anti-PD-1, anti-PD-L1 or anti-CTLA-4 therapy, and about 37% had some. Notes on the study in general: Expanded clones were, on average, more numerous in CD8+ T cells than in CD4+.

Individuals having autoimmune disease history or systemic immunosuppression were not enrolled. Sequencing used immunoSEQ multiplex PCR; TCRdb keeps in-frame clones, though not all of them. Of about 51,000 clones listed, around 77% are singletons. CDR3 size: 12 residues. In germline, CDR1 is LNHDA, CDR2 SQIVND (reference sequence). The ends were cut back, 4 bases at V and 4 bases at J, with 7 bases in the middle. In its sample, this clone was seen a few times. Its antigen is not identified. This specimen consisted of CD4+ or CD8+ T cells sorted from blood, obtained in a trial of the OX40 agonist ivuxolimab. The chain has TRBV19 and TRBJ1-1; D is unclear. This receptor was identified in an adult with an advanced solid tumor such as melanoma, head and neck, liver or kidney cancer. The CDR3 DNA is TGTGCCAGTAGTACAGGAACCACTGAAGCTTTCTTT. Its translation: CASSTGTTEAFF.